This is a list of T cell receptor beta chains from one sample in a study of T cell clones after liver transplantation. The assay was immunoSEQ multiplex PCR, and TCRdb's table has in-frame clones only and misses some. The sample holds around 78,000 clones, over 65% seen once. The material sequenced was CD4+ T cells from blood, taken at the 22-month timepoint. The receptors shown here come from a human patient who received a liver transplant. Some T cells may possibly be graft donor cells. The CDR3 runs from the conserved cysteine through the conserved F or W. A D gene is named only where the DNA matches it firmly. The size of a clone is reported for some rows only, either as once, few or many, or as a class for expanded clones.

size: NA; D: NA; J: TRBJ1-1; V: TRBV7-9; CDR3: CASSLVSFIGTEAFF; DNA: TGTGCCAGCAGCTTAGTGAGTTTTATAGGGACTGAAGCTTTCTTT
size: NA; D: TRBD1; J: TRBJ1-2; V: TRBV7-2; CDR3: CASSSDRAYGYTF; DNA: TGTGCCAGCAGCTCCGACAGGGCCTATGGCTACACCTTC
size: once; D: NA; J: TRBJ2-1; V: TRBV7-2; CDR3: CASSLQGTINEQFF; DNA: TGTGCCAGCAGCTTACAAGGGACCATCAATGAGCAGTTCTTC
size: NA; D: NA; J: TRBJ2-7; V: TRBV5-1; CDR3: CASSLSQAYEQYF; DNA: TGCGCCAGCAGCTTGTCCCAGGCCTACGAGCAGTACTTC
size: NA; D: NA; J: TRBJ2-3; V: TRBV18; CDR3: CASSPFRIGDTQYF; DNA: TGTGCCAGCTCACCGTTCAGGATTGGAGATACGCAGTATTTT
size: NA; D: NA; J: TRBJ2-6; V: TRBV7-3; CDR3: CASSLGRLTGGANVLTF; DNA: TGTGCCAGCAGCTTAGGCCGGCTAACAGGTGGGGCCAACGTCCTGACTTTC
size: NA; D: TRBD2; J: TRBJ2-7; V: TRBV5-1; CDR3: CASSSGTSGYEQYF; DNA: TGCGCCAGCAGTTCCGGGACTAGCGGTTACGAGCAGTACTTC
size: NA; D: NA; J: TRBJ2-5; V: TRBV19; CDR3: CASMNRALPQETQYF; DNA: TGTGCCAGTATGAATAGGGCCCTGCCTCAAGAGACCCAGTACTTC
size: NA; D: NA; J: TRBJ1-5; V: TRBV10-3; CDR3: CAISEELGGNQPQHF; DNA: TGTGCCATCAGTGAGGAGCTTGGTGGCAATCAGCCCCAGCATTTT
size: NA; D: TRBD1; J: TRBJ1-3; V: TRBV7-2; CDR3: CASSSWTGAGNTIYF; DNA: TGTGCCAGCAGCTCCTGGACAGGGGCTGGAAACACCATATATTTT
size: NA; D: NA; J: TRBJ2-1; V: TRBV29-1; CDR3: CSDGRFYNEQFF; DNA: TGCAGCGACGGGAGATTTTACAATGAGCAGTTCTTC
size: NA; D: TRBD2; J: TRBJ2-7; V: TRBV7-3; CDR3: CASSSDSSGGVLGEQYF; DNA: TGTGCCAGCAGCTCCGACTCTAGCGGGGGGGTGCTTGGTGAGCAGTACTTC
size: NA; D: TRBD2; J: TRBJ2-4; V: TRBV28; CDR3: CASSLYGGSKNIQYF; DNA: TGTGCCAGCAGTTTATACGGGGGGTCCAAAAACATTCAGTACTTC
size: NA; D: TRBD1; J: TRBJ2-5; V: TRBV6-1; CDR3: CASRLLTGGGETQYF; DNA: TGTGCCAGCAGACTTCTGACAGGGGGCGGGGAGACCCAGTACTTC
size: NA; D: TRBD2; J: TRBJ2-3; V: TRBV5-1; CDR3: CASSLEGSGSRNTQYF; DNA: TGCGCCAGCAGCTTGGAGGGTAGCGGGAGTCGAAATACGCAGTATTTT
size: NA; D: TRBD1; J: TRBJ2-5; V: TRBV12-5; CDR3: CASGLGQGHQETQYF; DNA: TGTGCTAGTGGTTTGGGACAGGGGCACCAAGAGACCCAGTACTTC
size: NA; D: NA; J: TRBJ2-6; V: TRBV7-2; CDR3: CASSLQGGGANVLTF; DNA: TGTGCCAGCAGCTTACAGGGTGGTGGGGCCAACGTCCTGACTTTC